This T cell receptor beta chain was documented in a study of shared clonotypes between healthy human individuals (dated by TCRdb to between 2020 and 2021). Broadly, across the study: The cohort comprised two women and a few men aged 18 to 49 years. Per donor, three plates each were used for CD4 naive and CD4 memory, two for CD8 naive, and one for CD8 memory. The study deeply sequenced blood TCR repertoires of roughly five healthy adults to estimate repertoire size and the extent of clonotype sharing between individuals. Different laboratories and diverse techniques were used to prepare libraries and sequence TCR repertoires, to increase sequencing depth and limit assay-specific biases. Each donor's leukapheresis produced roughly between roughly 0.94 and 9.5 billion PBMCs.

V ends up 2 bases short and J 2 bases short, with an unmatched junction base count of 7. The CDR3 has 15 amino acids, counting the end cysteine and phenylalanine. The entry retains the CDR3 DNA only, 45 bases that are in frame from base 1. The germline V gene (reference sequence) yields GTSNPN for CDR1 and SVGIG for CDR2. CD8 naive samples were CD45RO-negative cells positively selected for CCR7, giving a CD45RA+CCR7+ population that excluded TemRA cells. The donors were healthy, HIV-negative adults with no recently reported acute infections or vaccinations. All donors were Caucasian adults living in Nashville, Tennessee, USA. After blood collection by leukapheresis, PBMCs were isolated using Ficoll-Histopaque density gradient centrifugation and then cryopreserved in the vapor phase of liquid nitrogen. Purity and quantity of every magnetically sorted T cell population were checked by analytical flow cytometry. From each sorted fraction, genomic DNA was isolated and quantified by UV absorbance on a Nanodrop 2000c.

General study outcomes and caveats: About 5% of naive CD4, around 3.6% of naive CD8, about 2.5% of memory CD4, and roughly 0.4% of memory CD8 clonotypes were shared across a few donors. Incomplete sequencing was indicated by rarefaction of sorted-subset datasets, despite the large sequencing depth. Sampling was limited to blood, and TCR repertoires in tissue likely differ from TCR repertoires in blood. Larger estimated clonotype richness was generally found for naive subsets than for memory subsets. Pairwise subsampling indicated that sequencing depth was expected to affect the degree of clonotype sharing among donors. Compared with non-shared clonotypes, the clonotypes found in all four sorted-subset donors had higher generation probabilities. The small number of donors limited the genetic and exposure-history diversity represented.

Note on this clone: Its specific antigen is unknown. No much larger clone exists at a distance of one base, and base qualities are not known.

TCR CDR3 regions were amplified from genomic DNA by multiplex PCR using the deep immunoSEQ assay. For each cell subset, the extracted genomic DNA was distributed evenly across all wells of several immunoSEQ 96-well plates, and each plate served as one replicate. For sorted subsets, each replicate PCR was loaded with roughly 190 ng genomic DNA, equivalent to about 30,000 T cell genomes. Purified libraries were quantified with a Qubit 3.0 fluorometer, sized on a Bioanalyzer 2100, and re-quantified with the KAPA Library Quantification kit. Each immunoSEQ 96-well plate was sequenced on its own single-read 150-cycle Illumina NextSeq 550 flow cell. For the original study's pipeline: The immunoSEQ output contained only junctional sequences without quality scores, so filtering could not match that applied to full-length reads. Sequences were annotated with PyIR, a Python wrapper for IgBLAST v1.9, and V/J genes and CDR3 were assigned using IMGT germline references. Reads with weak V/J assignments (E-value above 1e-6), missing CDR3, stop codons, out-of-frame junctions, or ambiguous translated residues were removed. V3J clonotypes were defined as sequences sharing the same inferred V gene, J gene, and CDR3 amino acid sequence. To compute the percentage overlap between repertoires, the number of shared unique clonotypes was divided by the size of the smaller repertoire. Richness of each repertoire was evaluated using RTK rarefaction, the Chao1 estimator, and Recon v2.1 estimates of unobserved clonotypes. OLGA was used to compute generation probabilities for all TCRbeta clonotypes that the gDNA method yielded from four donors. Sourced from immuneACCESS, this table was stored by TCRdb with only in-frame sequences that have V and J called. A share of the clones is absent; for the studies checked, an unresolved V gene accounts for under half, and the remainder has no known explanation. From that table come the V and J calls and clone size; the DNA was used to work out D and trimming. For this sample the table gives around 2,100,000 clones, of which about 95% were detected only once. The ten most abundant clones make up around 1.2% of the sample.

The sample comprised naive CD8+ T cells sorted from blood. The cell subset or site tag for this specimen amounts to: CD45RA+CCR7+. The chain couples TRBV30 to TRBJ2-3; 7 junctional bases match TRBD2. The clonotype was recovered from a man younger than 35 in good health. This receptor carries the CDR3 CAWSLASGDTDTQYF. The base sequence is TGTGCCTGGAGTCTCGCCAGCGGGGACACAGATACGCAGTATTTT. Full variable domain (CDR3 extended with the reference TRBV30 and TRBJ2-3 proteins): SQTIHQWPATLVQPVGSPLSLECTVEGTSNPNLYWYRQAAGRGLQLLFYSVGIGQISSEVPQNLSASRPQDRQFILSSKKLLLSDSGFYLCAWSLASGDTDTQYFGPGTRLTVL.